The rows below give T cell receptor beta chains drawn from one sample of a study of T cells in Graves' hyperthyroidism and ophthalmopathy. TCRdb used MiXCR to reprocess the multiplex PCR reads, holding one entry per CDR3 protein. The sample lists over 700,000 distinct CDR3 sequences, under 45% occurring once. Input material: blood. All receptors come from a woman between 40 and 55 years old with Graves' hyperthyroidism. Each CDR3 is given with its conserved first and last residue. The order of the fields is clone size, D gene, J gene, V gene, CDR3 protein, CDR3 DNA. The D gene is left open where the match is weak. Some rows mark clone size as missing; the rest say once, few, many or name a class of expanded clone.

clone_size: NA; d_call: NA; j_call: TRBJ1-1; v_call: TRBV6-6; cdr3_aa: CASSNRDIHTEAFF; cdr3_nt: TGTGCCAGCAGTAATAGGGACATTCACACTGAAGCTTTCTTT
clone_size: few; d_call: TRBD1; j_call: TRBJ2-2; v_call: TRBV20-1; cdr3_aa: CSASTRGTNTGELFF; cdr3_nt: TGCAGTGCTAGCACCAGGGGGACGAACACCGGGGAGCTGTTTTTT
clone_size: NA; d_call: NA; j_call: TRBJ2-2; v_call: TRBV2; cdr3_aa: CASSPRGDAGELFF; cdr3_nt: TGTGCCAGCAGTCCACGAGGAGACGCCGGGGAGCTGTTTTTT
clone_size: few; d_call: NA; j_call: TRBJ2-7; v_call: TRBV5-1; cdr3_aa: CASRRDSWSYEQYF; cdr3_nt: TGCGCCAGCAGGAGGGACTCCTGGTCCTACGAGCAGTACTTC
clone_size: NA; d_call: TRBD1; j_call: TRBJ2-7; v_call: TRBV4-1; cdr3_aa: CASSQGQGASTEQYF; cdr3_nt: TGCGCCAGCAGCCAGGGACAGGGGGCGTCAACCGAGCAGTACTTC
clone_size: NA; d_call: NA; j_call: TRBJ2-6; v_call: TRBV24-1; cdr3_aa: CATSATGLTVSGANVLTF; cdr3_nt: TGTGCCACCAGTGCGACGGGACTTACAGTGTCTGGGGCCAACGTCCTGACTTTC
clone_size: many; d_call: TRBD1; j_call: TRBJ1-5; v_call: TRBV6-1; cdr3_aa: CASSVGQNNQPQHF; cdr3_nt: TGTGCCAGCAGTGTGGGACAGAATAATCAGCCCCAGCATTTT
clone_size: few; d_call: NA; j_call: TRBJ1-1; v_call: TRBV11-3; cdr3_aa: CASSFEPERRNTEAFF; cdr3_nt: TGTGCCAGCAGCTTCGAGCCCGAACGGAGGAACACTGAAGCTTTCTTT
clone_size: many; d_call: NA; j_call: TRBJ1-5; v_call: TRBV20-1; cdr3_aa: CSAPSARYQPQHF; cdr3_nt: TGCAGTGCCCCGTCCGCTAGGTATCAGCCCCAGCATTTT
clone_size: NA; d_call: TRBD2; j_call: TRBJ2-2; v_call: TRBV28; cdr3_aa: CASNKREGGELFF; cdr3_nt: TGTGCCAGCAATAAGCGGGAGGGCGGGGAGCTGTTTTTT
clone_size: NA; d_call: NA; j_call: TRBJ1-1; v_call: TRBV6-5; cdr3_aa: CASSSSRGSGTEAFF; cdr3_nt: TGTGCCAGCAGTTCGTCCCGGGGGTCTGGCACTGAAGCTTTCTTT
clone_size: few; d_call: NA; j_call: TRBJ1-1; v_call: TRBV6-6; cdr3_aa: CASSYSTGLNTEAFF; cdr3_nt: TGTGCCAGCAGTTACTCGACCGGGCTGAACACTGAAGCTTTCTTT
clone_size: many; d_call: NA; j_call: TRBJ2-5; v_call: TRBV4-1; cdr3_aa: CASSQDGAGETQYF; cdr3_nt: TGCGCCAGCAGCCAAGACGGAGCGGGAGAGACCCAGTACTTC
clone_size: NA; d_call: NA; j_call: TRBJ2-7; v_call: TRBV6-5; cdr3_aa: CASSGTPPYEQYF; cdr3_nt: TGTGCCAGCAGCGGAACCCCCCCCTACGAGCAGTACTTC
clone_size: NA; d_call: NA; j_call: TRBJ2-3; v_call: TRBV4-2; cdr3_aa: CASCPLGQTDTQYF; cdr3_nt: TGTGCCAGCTGCCCCCTCGGACAGACAGATACGCAGTATTTT
clone_size: few; d_call: TRBD1; j_call: TRBJ1-4; v_call: TRBV9; cdr3_aa: CASSDRSGTGGKLFF; cdr3_nt: TGTGCCAGCAGCGATCGAAGCGGGACAGGGGGAAAACTGTTTTTT
clone_size: many; d_call: TRBD1; j_call: TRBJ1-5; v_call: TRBV19; cdr3_aa: CASKETGMDNQPQHF; cdr3_nt: TGTGCCAGTAAAGAGACAGGGATGGACAATCAGCCCCAGCATTTT
clone_size: many; d_call: NA; j_call: TRBJ1-5; v_call: TRBV7-2; cdr3_aa: CASSHGSSPQHF; cdr3_nt: TGTGCCAGCAGCCACGGTTCGTCACCCCAGCATTTT
clone_size: NA; d_call: TRBD2; j_call: TRBJ2-7; v_call: TRBV7-2; cdr3_aa: CASSQTGGANYEQYF; cdr3_nt: TGTGCCAGCAGCCAGACGGGGGGGGCTAATTACGAGCAGTACTTC
clone_size: many; d_call: TRBD1; j_call: TRBJ1-4; v_call: TRBV29-1; cdr3_aa: CSVELTGLAEKLFF; cdr3_nt: TGCAGCGTTGAATTGACAGGGCTTGCGGAAAAACTGTTTTTT
clone_size: NA; d_call: TRBD1; j_call: TRBJ1-2; v_call: TRBV7-9; cdr3_aa: CASSPGDRDHGYGYTF; cdr3_nt: TGTGCCAGCAGCCCCGGGGACAGGGATCATGGCTATGGCTACACCTTC
clone_size: NA; d_call: TRBD1; j_call: TRBJ2-6; v_call: TRBV7-9; cdr3_aa: CASSHGQGGSGANVLTF; cdr3_nt: TGCGCCAGCAGCCACGGACAGGGGGGGTCTGGGGCCAACGTCCTGACTTTC
clone_size: many; d_call: TRBD1; j_call: TRBJ1-1; v_call: TRBV5-1; cdr3_aa: CASSLGLGTGGAEAFF; cdr3_nt: TGCGCCAGCAGCTTGGGTTTAGGGACAGGTGGCGCTGAAGCTTTCTTT
clone_size: NA; d_call: NA; j_call: TRBJ2-2; v_call: TRBV29-1; cdr3_aa: CSVEVAPQEPNTGELFF; cdr3_nt: TGCAGCGTTGAGGTCGCTCCCCAGGAGCCCAACACCGGGGAGCTGTTTTTT
clone_size: few; d_call: TRBD1; j_call: TRBJ1-4; v_call: TRBV14; cdr3_aa: CASSHPRGAPSEKLFF; cdr3_nt: TGTGCCAGCAGCCACCCCAGGGGGGCGCCTTCAGAAAAACTGTTTTTT
clone_size: few; d_call: TRBD1; j_call: TRBJ1-2; v_call: TRBV5-4; cdr3_aa: CASSQGGLTTAYTF; cdr3_nt: TGCGCCAGCAGCCAGGGGGGACTCACGACGGCCTACACCTTC
clone_size: many; d_call: NA; j_call: TRBJ2-7; v_call: TRBV15; cdr3_aa: CATSRDAGVSEQYF; cdr3_nt: TGTGCCACCAGCAGAGACGCTGGGGTCTCCGAGCAGTACTTC
clone_size: many; d_call: NA; j_call: TRBJ1-2; v_call: TRBV13; cdr3_aa: CASSRARGGPYGYTF; cdr3_nt: TGTGCCAGCAGCAGGGCTAGGGGCGGTCCCTATGGCTACACCTTC